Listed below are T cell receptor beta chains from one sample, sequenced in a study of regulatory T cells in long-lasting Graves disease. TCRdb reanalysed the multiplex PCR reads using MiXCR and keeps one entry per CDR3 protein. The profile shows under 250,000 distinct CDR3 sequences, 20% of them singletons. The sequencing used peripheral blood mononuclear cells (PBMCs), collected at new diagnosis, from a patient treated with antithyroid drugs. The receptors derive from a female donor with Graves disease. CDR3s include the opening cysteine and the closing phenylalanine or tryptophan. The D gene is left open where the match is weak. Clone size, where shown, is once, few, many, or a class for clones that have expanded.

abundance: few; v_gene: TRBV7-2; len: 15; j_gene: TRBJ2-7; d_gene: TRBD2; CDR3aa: CAGSLTSGQDYEQYF; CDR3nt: TGTGCCGGCAGCCTTACTAGCGGGCAAGACTACGAGCAGTACTTC
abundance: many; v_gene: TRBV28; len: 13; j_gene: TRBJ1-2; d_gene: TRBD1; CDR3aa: CASSLGTGVGYTF; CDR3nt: TGTGCCAGCAGTTTGGGGACAGGGGTTGGCTACACCTTC
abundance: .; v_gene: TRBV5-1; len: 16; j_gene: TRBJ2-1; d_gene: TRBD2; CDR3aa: CASSSRLAGGYNEQFF; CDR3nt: TGCGCCAGCAGCAGCCGACTAGCGGGGGGGTACAATGAGCAGTTCTTC
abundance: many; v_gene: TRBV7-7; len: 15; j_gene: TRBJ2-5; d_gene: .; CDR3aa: CASSAEAAGLETQYF; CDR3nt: TGTGCCAGCAGCGCCGAAGCGGCAGGGCTGGAGACCCAGTACTTC
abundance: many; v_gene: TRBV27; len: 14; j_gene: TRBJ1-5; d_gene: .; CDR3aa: CASSSADHYQPQHF; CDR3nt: TGTGCCAGCAGTTCCGCAGATCACTATCAGCCCCAGCATTTT
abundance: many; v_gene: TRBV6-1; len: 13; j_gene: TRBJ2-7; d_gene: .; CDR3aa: CASMAARSYKQYF; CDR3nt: TGTGCCAGCATGGCCGCCCGCTCCTACAAGCAGTACTTC
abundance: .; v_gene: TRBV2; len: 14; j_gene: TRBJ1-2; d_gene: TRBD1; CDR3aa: CASRSGTANYGYTF; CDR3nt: TGTGCCAGCAGGTCCGGGACAGCTAACTATGGCTACACCTTC
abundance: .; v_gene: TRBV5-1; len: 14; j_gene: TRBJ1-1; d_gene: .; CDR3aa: CASSLLRENTEAFF; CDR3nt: TGCGCCAGCAGCTTGTTGCGGGAAAACACTGAAGCTTTCTTT
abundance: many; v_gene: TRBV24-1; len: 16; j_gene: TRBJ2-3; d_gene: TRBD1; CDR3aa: CATSWSGTGGTDTQYF; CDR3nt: TGTGCCACCAGCTGGTCGGGGACAGGGGGCACAGATACGCAGTATTTT
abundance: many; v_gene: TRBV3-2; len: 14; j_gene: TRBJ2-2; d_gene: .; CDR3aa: CASSQDRRTGELFF; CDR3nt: TGTGCCAGCAGCCAAGATCGCCGAACCGGGGAGCTGTTTTTT
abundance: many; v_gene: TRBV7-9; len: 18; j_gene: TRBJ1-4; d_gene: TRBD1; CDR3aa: CASSFSRDSQATNEKLFF; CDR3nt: TGTGCCAGCAGCTTTTCTCGGGACAGCCAAGCAACTAATGAAAAACTGTTTTTT
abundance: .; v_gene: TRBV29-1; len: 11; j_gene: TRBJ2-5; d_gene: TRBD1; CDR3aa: CSGRGLGTQYF; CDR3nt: TGCAGCGGTAGGGGGCTAGGGACCCAGTACTTC
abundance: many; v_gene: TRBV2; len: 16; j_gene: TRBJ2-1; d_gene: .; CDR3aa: CASSPEGGGVYNEQFF; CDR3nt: TGTGCCAGCAGCCCGGAGGGGGGAGGGGTGTACAATGAGCAGTTCTTC
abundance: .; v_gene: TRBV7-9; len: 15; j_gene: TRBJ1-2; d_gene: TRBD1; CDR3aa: CASSPDRGLNYGYTF; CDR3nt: TGTGCCAGCAGCCCGGACAGGGGTTTAAACTATGGCTACACCTTC
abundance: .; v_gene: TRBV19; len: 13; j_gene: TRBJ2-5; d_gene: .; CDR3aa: CASSIVAEETQYF; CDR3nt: TGTGCCAGTAGTATAGTAGCGGAAGAGACCCAGTACTTC
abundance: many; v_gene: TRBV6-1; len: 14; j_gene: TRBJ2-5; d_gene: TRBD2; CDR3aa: CASARGGSQETQYF; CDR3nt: TGTGCCAGCGCCCGGGGGGGGTCGCAAGAGACCCAGTACTTC
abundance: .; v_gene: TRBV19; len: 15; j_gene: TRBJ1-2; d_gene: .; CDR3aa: CASSSEGGRDYGYTF; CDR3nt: TGTGCCAGTAGTTCAGAGGGGGGGCGCGACTATGGCTACACCTTC
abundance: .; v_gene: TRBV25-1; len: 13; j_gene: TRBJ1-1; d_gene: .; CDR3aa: CASSEYSYTEAFF; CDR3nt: TGTGCCAGCAGTGAATACAGTTACACTGAAGCTTTCTTT
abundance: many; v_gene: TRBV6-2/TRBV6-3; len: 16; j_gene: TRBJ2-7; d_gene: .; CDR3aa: CASSSVRRQGVYEQYF; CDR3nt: TGTGCCAGCAGTTCAGTTCGTCGGCAGGGTGTTTACGAGCAGTACTTC
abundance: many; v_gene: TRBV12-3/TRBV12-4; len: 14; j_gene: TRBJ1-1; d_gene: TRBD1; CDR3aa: CASSLDRIGTEAFF; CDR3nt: TGTGCCAGCAGTTTGGACAGGATCGGGACTGAAGCTTTCTTT
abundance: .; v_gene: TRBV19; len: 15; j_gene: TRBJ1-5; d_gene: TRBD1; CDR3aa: CASSRQGSNNQPQHF; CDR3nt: TGTGCCAGTAGCAGACAGGGAAGTAACAATCAGCCCCAGCATTTT
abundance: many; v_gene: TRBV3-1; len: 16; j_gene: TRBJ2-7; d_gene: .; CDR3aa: CASSQEGTRVTTEQYF; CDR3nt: TGTGCCAGCAGCCAAGAAGGTACCAGGGTAACAACCGAGCAGTACTTC
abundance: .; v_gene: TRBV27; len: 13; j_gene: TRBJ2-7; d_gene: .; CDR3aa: CASSWRRAGEQYF; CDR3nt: TGTGCCAGCAGCTGGAGGAGGGCGGGCGAGCAGTACTTC
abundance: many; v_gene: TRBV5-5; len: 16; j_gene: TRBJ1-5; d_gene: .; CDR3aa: CASSSQGPSPYQPQHF; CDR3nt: TGTGCCAGCAGCTCCCAGGGACCATCCCCCTATCAGCCCCAGCATTTT
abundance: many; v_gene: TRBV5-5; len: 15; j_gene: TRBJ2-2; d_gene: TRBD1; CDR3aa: CASSNWTGVPGELFF; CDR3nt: TGTGCCAGCAGCAACTGGACAGGAGTTCCCGGGGAGCTGTTTTTT
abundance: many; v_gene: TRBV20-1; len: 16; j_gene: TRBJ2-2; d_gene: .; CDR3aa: CSARDPTEGTIGELFF; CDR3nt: TGCAGTGCTAGAGACCCCACGGAGGGGACGATCGGGGAGCTGTTTTTT
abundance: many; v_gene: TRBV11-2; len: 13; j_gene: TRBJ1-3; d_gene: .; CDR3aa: CASSLEPGNTIYF; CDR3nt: TGTGCCAGCAGCTTGGAACCTGGAAACACCATATATTTT
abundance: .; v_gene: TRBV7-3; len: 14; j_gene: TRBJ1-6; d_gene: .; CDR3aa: CASSLNGDDSPLHF; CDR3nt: TGTGCCAGCAGCTTAAACGGGGATGATTCACCCCTCCACTTT
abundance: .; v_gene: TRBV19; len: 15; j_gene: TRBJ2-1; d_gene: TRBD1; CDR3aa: CASSIKGQGNNEQFF; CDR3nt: TGTGCCAGTAGTATTAAGGGACAGGGGAACAATGAGCAGTTCTTC
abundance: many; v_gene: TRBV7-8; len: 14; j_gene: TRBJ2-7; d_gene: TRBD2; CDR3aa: CASSSLAGGYEQYF; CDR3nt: TGTGCCAGCAGCTCCCTAGCGGGAGGTTACGAGCAGTACTTC
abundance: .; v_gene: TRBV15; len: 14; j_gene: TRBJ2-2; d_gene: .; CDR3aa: CATSTGGSAGELFF; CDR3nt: TGTGCCACCAGCACAGGGGGGTCCGCCGGGGAGCTGTTTTTT
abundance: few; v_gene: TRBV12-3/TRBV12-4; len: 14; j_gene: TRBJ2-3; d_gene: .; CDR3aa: CASSFFTSTDTRYF; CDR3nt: TGTGCCAGCAGTTTCTTCACTAGCACAGATACGCGGTATTTT
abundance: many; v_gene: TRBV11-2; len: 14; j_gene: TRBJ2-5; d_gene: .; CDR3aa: CASSLMGSSETQYF; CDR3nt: TGTGCCAGCAGCTTAATGGGTTCTTCAGAGACCCAGTACTTC